These 13 T cell receptor beta chains came from one sample sequenced in a study of cytomegalovirus exposure and HLA in healthy donors. The study ran its PCR with 60 Vbeta and 13 Jbeta primers. Assay used: immunoSEQ multiplex PCR; TCRdb lists only in-frame clones, some missing. The top ten clones hold 2.5% of a sample with roughly 100,000 clones, roughly 80% of them seen once. Sequencing was performed on PBMCs. These TCRs come from a man aged 40-49 years in good health and CMV-seronegative.

The chain carries TRBV10-3 and TRBJ2-2, with 7 bases aligning to TRBD1. Germline lookup yields CDR1 ENHRY and CDR2 SYGVKD. The CDR3 extends over 15 amino acids. V shed 0 bases and J 7 bases; nucleotides not matched to a gene: 5. The CDR3 coding sequence is TGTGCCATCAGTGAGTCCAGGACAGGCTTCGGGGAGCTGTTTTTT. It is translated as CAISESRTGFGELFF.

This chain uses TRBV5-1 with TRBJ1-1; D gene unclear. CDR3 length: 15 amino acids. CDR1 is SGHRS and CDR2 is YFSETQ in the germline V gene. Trimming left V 0 bases short and J 0 bases short, with 9 bases between. The CDR3 sequence is CASSLVVSMNTEAFF. DNA for the CDR3: TGCGCCAGCAGCTTGGTAGTGTCCATGAACACTGAAGCTTTCTTT.

The table lists this clone with a few counts. The chain has TRBV11-3 and TRBJ2-3, with D hard to call. The germline CDR1 and CDR2 sequences are SGHNT and YENEEA. V dropped 1 base and J dropped 8 bases, with 7 bases sitting between them. The CDR3 spans 12 residues. The CDR3 region has the DNA TGTGCCAGCAGCTTAGGTTCCGGTACGCAGTATTTT. Translation: CASSLGSGTQYF.

The chain couples TRBV6-6 to TRBJ1-4; D remains unclear. Germline-derived CDR1 and CDR2 are MNHNY and SVGAGI (reference sequence). The CDR3 contains 13 residues. The ends were cut back, 0 bases at V and 8 bases at J, with 7 bases in the middle. CDR3 in amino acids: CASSYSLSEKLFF. The CDR3 bases are TGTGCCAGCAGTTACTCGCTAAGCGAAAAACTGTTTTTT.

This clone has more than one count but fewer than ten. The gene calls are TRBV6-6 and TRBJ2-1; perhaps TRBD2 as D (6 bases). The CDR3 sequence is 15 residues long. CDR1 is MNHNY, CDR2 SVGAGI, per germline (reference sequence). V was pared by 7 bases and J by 6 bases, with 19 bases between. The CDR3 spells CASTIAFGSGNEQFF. The CDR3 nucleotides read TGTGCCAGCACCATTGCCTTCGGTAGCGGCAATGAGCAGTTCTTC.

The gene calls are TRBV2 and TRBJ1-1; D is ambiguous. V was cut by 6 bases and J by 1 base, with 3 bases left in between. CDR3 length: 11 residues. Germline V CDR1 and CDR2: SNHLY, FYNNEI. The DNA of the CDR3 is TGTGCCAGCAGCAAGAACACTGAAGCTTTCTTT. Translation gives CASSKNTEAFF. Drawing the rest from reference TRBV2 and TRBJ1-1, the complete variable domain is EPEVTQTPSHQVTQMGQEVILRCVPISNHLYFYWYRQILGQKVEFLVSFYNNEISEKSEIFDDQFSVERPDGSNFTLKIRSTKLEDSAMYFCASSKNTEAFFGQGTRLTVV.

This clone was counted once. The chain joins TRBV7-7 to TRBJ2-1; 10 nucleotides agree with TRBD1. The V gene's germline CDR1 is SSHAT and CDR2 FNYEAQ (reference sequence). This CDR3 has 14 residues. The V segment lost 4 bases and the J segment 5 bases; nucleotides outside the gene matches: 2. The CDR3 DNA is TGTGCCAGCAGCTCGGACAGGGGGAACAATGAGCAGTTCTTC. Encoded protein: CASSSDRGNNEQFF.

V is TRBV6-5 and J is TRBJ1-1; D is unclear. The germline V gene encodes CDR1 MNHEY and CDR2 SVGAGI. V shed 6 bases and J shed 6 bases, with 17 bases lying between them. The CDR3 runs 14 residues. The CDR3 bases are TGTGCCAGCAGGGACTTCGCGAGGAGGGCTGAAGCTTTCTTT. Protein product: CASRDFARRAEAFF.

J is TRBJ1-6 and V is TRBV5-1; 10 positions match TRBD1. This CDR3 spans 14 amino acids. From germline, CDR1 is SGHRS and CDR2 YFSETQ. The ends lost 8 bases at V and 8 bases at J; junction bases unmatched: 7. Here the CDR3 DNA reads TGCGCCAGTAGACCGGGACAGGGGTATTCACCCCTCCACTTT. Translation gives CASRPGQGYSPLHF.

The chain has TRBV9 and TRBJ2-3; 7 nucleotides align to TRBD2. Looked up from germline, CDR1 is SGDLS and CDR2 is YYNGEE. The CDR3 runs 16 residues. Germline trimming cut 2 bases from V and 0 bases from J; bases unmatched to any gene: 6. CDR3 protein: CASSVSPGLSTDTQYF. Written as DNA, the CDR3 is TGTGCCAGCAGCGTCAGCCCGGGACTAAGCACAGATACGCAGTATTTT. Complete variable domain (other parts from reference TRBV9 and TRBJ2-3): DSGVTQTPKHLITATGQRVTLRCSPRSGDLSVYWYQQSLDQGLQFLIQYYNGEERAKGNILERFSAQQFPDLHSELNLSSLELGDSALYFCASSVSPGLSTDTQYFGPGTRLTVL.

V gene TRBV19 combines with J gene TRBJ1-1; perhaps TRBD1 as D (5 bases). The CDR3 length is 11 residues. V was trimmed by 3 bases and J by 7 bases, leaving 6 bases between them. Germline V gives CDR1 LNHDA, CDR2 SQIVND (reference sequence). The CDR3 DNA follows: TGTGCCAGTAGTATCGGGGGTGAAGCTTTCTTT. Its translation is CASSIGGEAFF.

The chain uses TRBV6-1 and TRBJ2-5, with 9 bases matching TRBD2. Germline lookup yields CDR1 MNHNS and CDR2 SASEGT. This CDR3 is 16 amino acids long. J gave up 5 bases and V 1 base, and 8 bases lay outside the gene matches. The CDR3 reads CASSEVGGGLAETQYF. The CDR3 bases are TGTGCCAGCAGTGAAGTGGGAGGAGGACTAGCGGAGACCCAGTACTTC.

The genes are TRBV11-3 and TRBJ2-1; TRBD2 aligns across 10 bases. V lost 2 bases to trimming and J lost 7 bases; unmatched junction nucleotides: 5. The CDR3 is 15 amino acids. Germline V gene data show CDR1 as SGHNT and CDR2 as YENEEA. The CDR3 nucleotides are TGTGCCAGCAGCTTAAGCGGGGGGGCCTTAAATGAGCAGTTCTTC. The encoded protein is CASSLSGGALNEQFF.